This is a list of T cell receptor beta chains from one sample in a study of blood T cell repertoires in COVID-19. Repertoires were generated with immunoSEQ multiplex PCR, while TCRdb's copy carries only in-frame clones and drops some. The sample yields tens of thousands of clones, around 80% seen once. The sequenced material came from peripheral blood. The source of these receptors is a woman older than 75 with acute or convalescent COVID-19. The CDR3 runs from the conserved cysteine through the conserved F or W. The D gene is left open where the match is weak. Clone size appears in some rows only: once, few, many, or a class for an expanded clone.

size	D	V	J	DNA	CDR3
-	TRBD1	TRBV6-5	TRBJ2-1	TGTGCCAGCAGTTACGTCCAGGGACAGTACAATGAGCAGTTCTTC	CASSYVQGQYNEQFF
-	-	TRBV9	TRBJ1-2	TGTGCCAGCAGCGCGAAGAACGCCCACTCTGGCTACACCTTC	CASSAKNAHSGYTF
few	-	TRBV4-1	TRBJ1-4	TGCGCCAGCAGCTGGGGGGTAGGACTGTTTTTT	CASSWGVGLFF
-	TRBD2	TRBV7-3	TRBJ2-1	TGTGCCAGCAGCTTAGGTAGCGGGAGGCAACTTTACAATGAGCAGTTCTTC	CASSLGSGRQLYNEQFF
once	-	TRBV5-1	TRBJ2-7	TGCGCCAGCAGTCCATCCTACGAGCAGTACTTC	CASSPSYEQYF
-	TRBD1	TRBV18	TRBJ1-5	TGTGCCAGCTCACCGGGACAGCTAAACAATCAGCCCCAGCATTTT	CASSPGQLNNQPQHF
-	-	TRBV29-1	TRBJ1-2	TGCAGCGTTGCCCTTGGACAGAACTATGGCTACACCTTC	CSVALGQNYGYTF
-	-	TRBV7-9	TRBJ2-2	TGTGCCAGCAGCTTACTCGTAACCGGGGAGCTGTTTTTT	CASSLLVTGELFF
-	-	TRBV5-4	TRBJ1-1	TGTGCCTTCTCTATGGAGGCATCCATGAACACTGAAGCTTTCTTT	CAFSMEASMNTEAFF
once	-	TRBV5-1	TRBJ1-4	TGCGCCAGCAGCACTGACAGGCCTAATGAAAAACTGTTTTTT	CASSTDRPNEKLFF
-	TRBD1	TRBV29-1	TRBJ2-2	TGCAGCGTTGGACAGGGTTCCGGGGAGCTGTTTTTT	CSVGQGSGELFF
-	-	TRBV29-1	TRBJ2-7	TGCAGCGTGAGGGCCGGGGCCTACGAGCAGTACTTC	CSVRAGAYEQYF
once	TRBD1	TRBV5-6	TRBJ1-1	TGTGCCAGCAGCTTGAGCCTTCGGGGCGGGACAGGTGAAGCTTTCTTT	CASSLSLRGGTGEAFF
-	TRBD1	TRBV7-3	TRBJ2-2	TGTGCCAGCAGCTTAAGACCCGGACAGGTGAACACCGGGGAGCTGTTTTTT	CASSLRPGQVNTGELFF
-	-	TRBV9	TRBJ2-2	TGTGCCAGCAGCGTAGGTGTAGGAGAGACCGGGGAGCTGTTTTTT	CASSVGVGETGELFF
-	TRBD1	TRBV7-9	TRBJ1-2	TGTGCCAGCAGCTTGATGGGGACAGGGACCCCCCACTACTATGGCTACACCTTC	CASSLMGTGTPHYYGYTF
-	TRBD1	TRBV4-1	TRBJ1-1	TGCGCCAGCAGACAAACAGGGGGTACTGAAGCTTTCTTT	CASRQTGGTEAFF
-	-	TRBV7-2	TRBJ1-1	TGTGCCAGCAGCTTAGTAGGGGCGGGAAGGACTGAAGCTTTCTTT	CASSLVGAGRTEAFF
-	-	TRBV5-4	TRBJ2-2	TGTGCCAGCAGCTTCGGACAGCCCGGGGAGCTGTTTTTT	CASSFGQPGELFF
-	TRBD1	TRBV11-2	TRBJ2-1	TGTGCCAGCAGCGCCAGGACAGGGGGAAACTCCTACAATGAGCAGTTCTTC	CASSARTGGNSYNEQFF
once	TRBD2	TRBV5-4	TRBJ2-7	TGTGCCAGCAGCCGAGCCGGACCAGCGGGGGACGAGCAGTACTTC	CASSRAGPAGDEQYF
once	TRBD2	TRBV11-2	TRBJ2-5	TGTGCCAGCAGCTCCGGGGGGATGGGGCAAGAGACCCAGTACTTC	CASSSGGMGQETQYF